This TCR beta chain was identified in a study of T cells after yellow fever vaccination. TCRdb processed the 5' RACE reads anew with MiXCR; each CDR3 protein has one entry. The sample lists 150,000 to 200,000 distinct CDR3 sequences, approximately 11% occurring once. This clonotype was picked up a small number of times. V lost 2 bases to trimming and J lost 6 bases, with 14 bases between them. Germline lookup yields CDR1 MNHNY and CDR2 SVGAGI (reference sequence). The CDR3 is 14 amino acids. The source was CD8+ T cells sorted from PBMCs, collected 15 days after the yellow fever booster vaccination. This TCR came from a man younger than 35 who received the YFV17D yellow fever vaccine. The chain employs TRBV6-6 and TRBJ2-7; D is possibly TRBD1 (6 bases). The CDR3 bases are TGTGCCAGCAGTTACGGGTGGCAGGGGTCCGAGCAGTACTTC. Residues: CASSYGWQGSEQYF.